This TCR beta chain was observed in a study of blood T cell repertoires in COVID-19. Study summary: Specimens from acute and convalescent COVID-19 originated in the United States, Italy and Spain. In each case, the material was cDNA or gDNA derived from T cells, B-cell-depleted T cells, or PBMCs.

The authors' processing: Cell counts per sample came from amplifying reference gene primers. The data were produced by immunoSEQ multiplex PCR, yet TCRdb's version contains in-frame clones alone and is incomplete. V, J and clone size reflect that table, while D and trimming were determined from the DNA. The sample carries roughly 69,000 clones, around 80% recorded once. The CDR3 runs to 15 residues. V was cut by 5 bases and J by 2 bases, with 13 bases left in between. Germline V gene lookup returns CDR1 MNHEY and CDR2 SMNVEV (reference sequence). V and J are TRBV27 and TRBJ1-5; D is possibly TRBD1 (5 bases). Sequencing used peripheral blood. The clonotype was recovered from a human donor in a cohort sampled during active COVID-19. In nucleotides, the CDR3 is TGTGCCAGCAGTACCCAGGGTTTGGGCAATCAGCCCCAGCATTTT. Its protein is CASSTQGLGNQPQHF.